The entry below gives a single TCR beta chain sequence along with its context. This sample is drawn from a study of PD-L1 blockade in urothelial cancer. Clones were sequenced by immunoSEQ multiplex PCR, and TCRdb holds only the in-frame ones, with some missing. The sample lists about 91,000 clones, approximately 87% occurring once. Noted time point: peripheral blood 6 weeks after treatment start. Germline CDR1 and CDR2: LGHNT and FRNRAP. With 5 bases clipped from V and 10 bases from J, the junction kept 4 bases outside the gene matches. There are 13 residues in the CDR3. V gene TRBV12-5 combines with J gene TRBJ2-1, with 11 bases that match TRBD2. This receptor was taken from a man aged 65-85 years with urothelial cancer. The sample consisted of PBMCs, taken around atezolizumab (anti-PD-L1) treatment. This chain's CDR3 is CASGASGRIEQFF. Here the CDR3 DNA reads TGTGCTAGTGGTGCTAGCGGGAGGATAGAGCAGTTCTTC.